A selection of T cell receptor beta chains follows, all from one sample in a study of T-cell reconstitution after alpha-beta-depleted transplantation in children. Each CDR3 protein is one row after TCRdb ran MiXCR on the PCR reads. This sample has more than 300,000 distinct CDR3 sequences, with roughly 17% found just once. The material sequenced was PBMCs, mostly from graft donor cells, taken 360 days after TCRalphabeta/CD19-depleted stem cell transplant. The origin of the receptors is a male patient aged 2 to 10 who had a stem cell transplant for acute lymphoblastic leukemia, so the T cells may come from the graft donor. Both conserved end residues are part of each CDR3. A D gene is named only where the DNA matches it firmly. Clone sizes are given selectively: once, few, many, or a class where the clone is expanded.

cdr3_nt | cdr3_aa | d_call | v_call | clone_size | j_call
TGTGCCAGCAGTTTAGCTAGCGGGAGGGCCCGGAACACCGGGGAGCTGTTTTTT | CASSLASGRARNTGELFF | TRBD2 | TRBV27 | few | TRBJ2-2
TGCAGCGCTGGGGTTGGCGACGAGCAGTACTTC | CSAGVGDEQYF | - | TRBV29-1 | - | TRBJ2-7
TGTGCCAGCAGCTTGGGAGGGACTTACAAAAACATTCAGTACTTC | CASSLGGTYKNIQYF | - | TRBV5-5 | few | TRBJ2-4
TGTGCCAGCAGTCCCGGGACTGTCCCTTCCTACGAGCAGTACTTC | CASSPGTVPSYEQYF | - | TRBV27 | - | TRBJ2-7
TGCGCCAGCAGCTTGAGGGAACCCGGGGCCAACGTCCTGACTTTC | CASSLREPGANVLTF | - | TRBV5-1 | few | TRBJ2-6
TGCAGCGTTGTCCGTTGGGGACTAGCGGGAGATCGAGGGGAGACCCAGTACTTC | CSVVRWGLAGDRGETQYF | TRBD2 | TRBV29-1 | few | TRBJ2-5
TGCAGCGCTGGGGAGGGGAGCCACAGCTCCTACGAGCAGTACTTC | CSAGEGSHSSYEQYF | TRBD2 | TRBV29-1 | - | TRBJ2-7
TGTGCCAGCAGCTTAGAGGAACTAGCGGGAGGTTGGAATGAGCAGTTCTTC | CASSLEELAGGWNEQFF | TRBD2 | TRBV7-9 | few | TRBJ2-1
TGTGCCATCAGTGGCCGGGAGGGCCTATTGGGTGAGCAGTTCTTC | CAISGREGLLGEQFF | TRBD2 | TRBV10-3 | few | TRBJ2-1
TGTGCCAGCAGCAGAGGACAGGGCTTCTCAGATACGCAGTATTTT | CASSRGQGFSDTQYF | TRBD1 | TRBV7-9 | - | TRBJ2-3
TGTGCCACCAGTGATCGGGGGGGTACGCAGTATTTT | CATSDRGGTQYF | TRBD2 | TRBV24-1 | few | TRBJ2-3
TGTGCCAGCAGTTATCAGCGGGAGGGCCTAACAGATACGCAGTATTTT | CASSYQREGLTDTQYF | TRBD2 | TRBV6-2/TRBV6-3 | many | TRBJ2-3
TGTGCCAGCAGCCCCGGGCTCCGGAGTCCACCCCTCCACTTT | CASSPGLRSPPLHF | - | TRBV4-2 | few | TRBJ1-6
TGCAGTGCTACCTGGCTAGCGGGAGCGAAGAATGAGCAGTTCTTC | CSATWLAGAKNEQFF | TRBD2 | TRBV20-1 | - | TRBJ2-1
TGTGCCAGCAGCCAAGATTGGGCAGCGGGGTTTAACAATGAGCAGTTCTTC | CASSQDWAAGFNNEQFF | TRBD2 | TRBV4-2 | few | TRBJ2-1
TGTGCCAGCAGTGGATTTGGTGCGGGCGGGGACACAGATACGCAGTATTTT | CASSGFGAGGDTDTQYF | - | TRBV27 | - | TRBJ2-3
TGTGCCAGCAGTTTATCCCTATCTACCTCCTACGAGCAGTACTTC | CASSLSLSTSYEQYF | - | TRBV27 | many | TRBJ2-7
TGTGCCATCGGGCTTTTCTCCTACGAGCAGTACTTC | CAIGLFSYEQYF | - | TRBV10-3 | few | TRBJ2-7
TGTGCCAGCAGCTCCCCTATTGGGAATGAGCAGTTCTTC | CASSSPIGNEQFF | - | TRBV7-9 | many | TRBJ2-1
TGCAGCGTTGCGACAGGGGCCGGGGAGCTGTTTTTT | CSVATGAGELFF | TRBD1 | TRBV29-1 | few | TRBJ2-2
TGTGCCAGCAGCCGTCCGGTACAGGGCTCCTACGAGCAGTACTTC | CASSRPVQGSYEQYF | - | TRBV28 | few | TRBJ2-7
TGTGCCAGTAGCCGACTAGCGGGAGAGGACCCGAAGAGGGAGCAGTACTTC | CASSRLAGEDPKREQYF | TRBD2 | TRBV19 | - | TRBJ2-7
TGTGCCATCAGTGGAGAGAGGGGGTTTGGCTACACCTTC | CAISGERGFGYTF | - | TRBV10-3 | few | TRBJ1-2
TGTGCCAGCAGCTCCAAGGGACTAGCGGGAGACGGGCGGGGCTCCTACAATGAGCAGTTCTTC | CASSSKGLAGDGRGSYNEQFF | TRBD2 | TRBV11-2 | - | TRBJ2-1
TGCAGCGTTGAAGTCCTCTGGGGACTAGCGGGATACCCAAGCACAGATACGCAGTATTTT | CSVEVLWGLAGYPSTDTQYF | TRBD2 | TRBV29-1 | - | TRBJ2-3
TGCGCCAGCAGCCAAGGGACAGGGGGCGTCTACGAGCAGTACTTC | CASSQGTGGVYEQYF | TRBD1 | TRBV4-3 | - | TRBJ2-7
TGTGCCAGCAGCTTAGTGTGGGGATCTTCCGGAAACACCATATATTTT | CASSLVWGSSGNTIYF | - | TRBV7-9 | many | TRBJ1-3
TGTGCCAGCAGTTCCGCGGCTAGAGGGGAGTATTTT | CASSSAARGEYF | - | TRBV27 | many | TRBJ2-3
TGTGCCAGCAGTTTTGTCCGGGGACGGGGACAGCCCCAGCATTTT | CASSFVRGRGQPQHF | - | TRBV28 | many | TRBJ1-5
TGCAGTGCCCCGATAGGCTGGAACACTGAAGCTTTCTTT | CSAPIGWNTEAFF | - | TRBV20-1 | - | TRBJ1-1
TGTGCCAGCAGCCGCTTGGGGGGACAGCTCCTCTCCTACGAGCAGTACTTC | CASSRLGGQLLSYEQYF | - | TRBV11-2 | few | TRBJ2-7
TGTGCCAGCAGCTTGCCCCGACTAGCGGGAAACTACAATGAGCAGTTCTTC | CASSLPRLAGNYNEQFF | TRBD2 | TRBV9 | - | TRBJ2-1
TGTGCCATCAGTAATACCGGGGAGCTGTTTTTT | CAISNTGELFF | - | TRBV10-3 | few | TRBJ2-2
TGTGCCACCAGCAGAGTTGTCCAAGAGACCCAGTACTTC | CATSRVVQETQYF | - | TRBV15 | once | TRBJ2-5
TGCAGTGCTAGGGGACTAGCGGGAGACGGCGAGCAGTACTTC | CSARGLAGDGEQYF | TRBD2 | TRBV20-1 | - | TRBJ2-7
TGTGCCAGCAGCCCCAAGGACAGGGGGCACTATGGCTACACCTTC | CASSPKDRGHYGYTF | TRBD1 | TRBV7-9 | many | TRBJ1-2
TGTGCCAGCAGTGAAGCCGGACTAGTTTTGGCTGAGCAGTTCTTC | CASSEAGLVLAEQFF | TRBD2 | TRBV2 | - | TRBJ2-1
TGTGCCAGCAGAACCACCAGGAACACTGAAGCTTTCTTT | CASRTTRNTEAFF | - | TRBV25-1 | - | TRBJ1-1
TGTGCCATCAGTTTGGCGGGAAACAAGAATGAGCAGTTCTTC | CAISLAGNKNEQFF | - | TRBV10-3 | - | TRBJ2-1
TGTGCCAGCAGTCGGTATCGGTACAATGAGCAGTTCTTC | CASSRYRYNEQFF | - | TRBV28 | many | TRBJ2-1
TGTGCCAGCAGTTTCAGCGTGGAGACCCAGTACTTC | CASSFSVETQYF | - | TRBV12-3/TRBV12-4 | - | TRBJ2-5
TGCGCCAGCAGCCATGCACCAGGCCAGCCCCAGCATTTT | CASSHAPGQPQHF | - | TRBV4-1 | once | TRBJ1-5
TGTGCCAGCAGGTTAACCCTGGGGGGCGAGACCCAGTACTTC | CASRLTLGGETQYF | - | TRBV12-3/TRBV12-4 | - | TRBJ2-5
TGTGCCAGCAGCTGGGGGGGGCTGGCCGGTGAAGCTTTCTTT | CASSWGGLAGEAFF | - | TRBV27 | - | TRBJ1-1
TGCAGCGCCTCAATCTGGGCTAGTGTCTACAATGAGCAGTTCTTC | CSASIWASVYNEQFF | - | TRBV29-1 | - | TRBJ2-1
TGTGCCAGCAGTAGACTAGCGGGAGGAGGCAATGAGCAGTTCTTC | CASSRLAGGGNEQFF | TRBD2 | TRBV2 | many | TRBJ2-1
TGCAGCGTTGCAGGGAGCAGAGAGACCCAGTACTTC | CSVAGSRETQYF | - | TRBV29-1 | - | TRBJ2-5
TGTGCCAGCAGTTACCCCCGGGCCCTGGGCACTGAAGCTTTCTTT | CASSYPRALGTEAFF | - | TRBV6-5 | few | TRBJ1-1
TGTGCCAGCAGTTCCCTGACTAGCGGGAGGTCTTCCTACGAGCAGTACTTC | CASSSLTSGRSSYEQYF | TRBD2 | TRBV28 | - | TRBJ2-7
TGCAGTGCTAGCCCGGGACAGGGTTTCTACGAGCAGTACTTC | CSASPGQGFYEQYF | TRBD1 | TRBV20-1 | - | TRBJ2-7
TGCGCCAGCAGCCAAGATGACGGCTACACTGAAGCTTTCTTT | CASSQDDGYTEAFF | - | TRBV4-3 | - | TRBJ1-1
TGTGCCATCAGCTTAAATGGACTATCCAAAGAGACCCAGTACTTC | CAISLNGLSKETQYF | - | TRBV10-3 | - | TRBJ2-5
TGTGCCAGCAGTGCCCCCGTCTGGGGGAACCAAGAGACCCAGTACTTC | CASSAPVWGNQETQYF | - | TRBV2 | - | TRBJ2-5
TGTGCCTGGAGAATAGGGGGTCAGCCCCAGCATTTT | CAWRIGGQPQHF | - | TRBV30 | - | TRBJ1-5
TGTGCCAGCAGCGTAGAAGGGGGCAGGGGAGATACGCAGTATTTT | CASSVEGGRGDTQYF | TRBD1 | TRBV9 | - | TRBJ2-3
TGCGCCAGCAGCCAAGGGAATTTTCGTAGGGAGACCCAGTACTTC | CASSQGNFRRETQYF | - | TRBV4-1 | few | TRBJ2-5
TGTGCCAGCAGTTACGCGGGACTAGCGGGAGGGATAGATACGCAGTATTTT | CASSYAGLAGGIDTQYF | TRBD2 | TRBV6-5 | few | TRBJ2-3
TGTGCCAGCAGCCCGACAGGGCCCACCTACGAGCAGTACTTC | CASSPTGPTYEQYF | TRBD1 | TRBV7-9 | few | TRBJ2-7
TGTGCCAGCAGCGTAGAACTAGGGGGACCTCAGTACTTC | CASSVELGGPQYF | - | TRBV9 | few | TRBJ2-4